This T cell receptor (beta chain) emerged from a study of CD8 T cells in ankylosing spondylitis (TCRdb year 2017). Context from the whole study: The study set out to find disease-linked TCR variants by profiling T cell receptor beta repertoires in ankylosing spondylitis patients and healthy donors. The whole study cohort included 85 to 120 healthy donors and 25 ankylosing spondylitis patients. Samples of peripheral blood were taken, and for ankylosing spondylitis patients, synovial fluid was collected as well. On the study overall, not on this receptor specifically: Some of the motif variants had been reported before in the synovial fluid and blood of reactive arthritis patients, a finding that suggests common disease-initiation mechanisms. A TCR beta motif of 7 or 8 highly homologous amino acid variants appeared characteristic of blood from ankylosing spondylitis patients. In peripheral blood, the disease-linked clones were found at relatively low frequencies and had a CD8+ phenotype. The disease-linked clones were reported as significantly enriched in matched synovial fluid samples from ankylosing spondylitis patients.

This clonotype occurred many times. The antigen it recognizes is unknown. No qualities accompany the bases; no much larger clone lies one base away. The sequencing machine was an Illumina HiSeq 2500. Quantitative 5'-RACE with molecular barcodes was the method used to prepare the TCR beta libraries. In the paper's pipeline: A new computational method based on a probabilistic model of VDJ rearrangement was used to identify disease-linked TCR variants. The public reads were reanalyzed by TCRdb: fastp trimming at Q25, MiXCR alignment, in-frame beta chains only. For every CDR3 protein sequence, its rows merge into one entry that carries the most common genes and DNA. It is TCRdb's table, rather than the study itself, that gives the V and J calls and clone size. The sample contains about 140,000 distinct CDR3 sequences, around 6.6% of them found a single time. The biggest ten clones account for around an eighth of the sample.

The junction shows trimming of 6 bases on V and 2 bases on J, and the gene matches do not reach 6 bases of it. From cysteine to phenylalanine, the CDR3 is 14 amino acids long. Only CDR3 DNA remains: 42 bases, in frame from the first base. The chain links TRBV12-3 or TRBV12-4 with TRBJ2-7, with 8 central nucleotides matching TRBD2. This receptor was identified in a female donor with ankylosing spondylitis or in good health (not recorded which). Source material: blood, either unsorted or a sorted T cell fraction (not recorded which). The CDR3 in this case is CASSLGLAAYEQYF. The base sequence is TGTGCCAGCAGCCTAGGACTAGCCGCCTACGAGCAGTACTTC.